Sequencing of this T cell receptor (beta chain) was carried out in a study of T-cell reconstitution after alpha-beta-depleted transplantation in children. Study-wide results and caveats: T-cell counts and diversity at one year post-transplant came mainly from newly produced T cells. Surviving recipient T cells and intrathymic progenitors accounted for some patients' high TCRbeta diversity at day 60. There were reportedly several hundred expanded graft clones from which alpha-beta T cells came about two months after transplant.

For TCRbeta, the library was prepared with unique molecular identifiers. Using its own MiXCR run on the PCR reads, TCRdb lists one record per CDR3 protein. The sample has some 440,000 distinct CDR3 sequences; around 16% are singletons. With respect to this clonotype: Antigen specificity is unknown.

The germline V and J ends were trimmed by 3 bases and 1 base, with 16 bases remaining between them. Germline lookup yields CDR1 KGHSH and CDR2 LQKENI. The CDR3 is made up of 17 amino acids. This sequence originates from a boy in the first two years of life who had a stem cell transplant for Wiskott-Aldrich syndrome, so the T cells may come from the graft donor. The chain combines TRBV18 with TRBJ2-1; TRBD2 is a possible D gene (6 bases). This specimen was PBMCs, mostly from graft donor cells, taken 360 days after TCRalphabeta/CD19-depleted stem cell transplant. The CDR3 protein is CASSPLHLAPSYNEQFF. DNA of the CDR3: TGTGCCAGCTCACCCCTACATCTAGCGCCTTCCTACAATGAGCAGTTCTTC.